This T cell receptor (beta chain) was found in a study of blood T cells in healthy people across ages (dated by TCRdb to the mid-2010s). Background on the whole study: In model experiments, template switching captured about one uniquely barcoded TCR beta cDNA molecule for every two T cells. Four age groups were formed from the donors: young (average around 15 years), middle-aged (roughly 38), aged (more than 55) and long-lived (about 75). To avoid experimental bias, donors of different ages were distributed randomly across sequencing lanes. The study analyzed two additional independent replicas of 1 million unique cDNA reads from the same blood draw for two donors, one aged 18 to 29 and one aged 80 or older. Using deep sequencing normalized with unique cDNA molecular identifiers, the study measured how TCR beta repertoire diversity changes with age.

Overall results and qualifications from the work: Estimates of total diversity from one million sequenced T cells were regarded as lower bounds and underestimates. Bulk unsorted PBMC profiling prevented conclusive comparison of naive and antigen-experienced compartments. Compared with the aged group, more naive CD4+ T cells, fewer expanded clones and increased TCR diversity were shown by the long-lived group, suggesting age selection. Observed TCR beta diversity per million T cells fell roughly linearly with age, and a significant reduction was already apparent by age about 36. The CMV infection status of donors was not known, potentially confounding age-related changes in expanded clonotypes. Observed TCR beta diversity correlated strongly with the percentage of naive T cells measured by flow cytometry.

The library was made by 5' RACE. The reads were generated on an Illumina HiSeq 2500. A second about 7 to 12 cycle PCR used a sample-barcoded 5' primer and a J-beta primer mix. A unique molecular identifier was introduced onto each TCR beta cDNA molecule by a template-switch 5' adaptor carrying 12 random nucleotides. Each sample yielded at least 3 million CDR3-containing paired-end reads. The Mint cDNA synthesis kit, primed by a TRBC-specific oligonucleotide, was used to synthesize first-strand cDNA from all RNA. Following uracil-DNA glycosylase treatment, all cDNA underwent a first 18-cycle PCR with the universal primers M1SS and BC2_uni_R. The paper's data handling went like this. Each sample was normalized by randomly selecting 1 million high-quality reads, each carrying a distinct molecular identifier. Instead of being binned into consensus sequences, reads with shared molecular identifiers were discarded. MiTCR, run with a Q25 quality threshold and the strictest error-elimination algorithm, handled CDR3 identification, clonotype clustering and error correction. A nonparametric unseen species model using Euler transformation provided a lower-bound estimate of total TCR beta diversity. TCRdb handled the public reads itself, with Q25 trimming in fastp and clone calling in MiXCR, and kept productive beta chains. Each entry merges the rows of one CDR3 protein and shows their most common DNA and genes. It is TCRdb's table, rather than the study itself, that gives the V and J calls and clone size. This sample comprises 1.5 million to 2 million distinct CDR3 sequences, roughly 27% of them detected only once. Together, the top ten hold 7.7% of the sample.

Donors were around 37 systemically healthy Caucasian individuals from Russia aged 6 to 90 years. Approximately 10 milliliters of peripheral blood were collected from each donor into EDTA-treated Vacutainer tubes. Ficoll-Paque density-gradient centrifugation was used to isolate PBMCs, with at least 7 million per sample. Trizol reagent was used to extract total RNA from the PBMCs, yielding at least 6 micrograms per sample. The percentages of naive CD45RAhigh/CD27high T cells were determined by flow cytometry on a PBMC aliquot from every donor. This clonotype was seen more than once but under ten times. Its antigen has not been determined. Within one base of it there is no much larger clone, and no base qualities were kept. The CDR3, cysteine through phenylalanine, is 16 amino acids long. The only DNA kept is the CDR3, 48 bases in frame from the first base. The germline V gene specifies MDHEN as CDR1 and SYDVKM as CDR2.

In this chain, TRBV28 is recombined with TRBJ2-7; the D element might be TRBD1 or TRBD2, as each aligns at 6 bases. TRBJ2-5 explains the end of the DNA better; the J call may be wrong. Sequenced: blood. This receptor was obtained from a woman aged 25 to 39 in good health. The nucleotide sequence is TGTGCCAGCAGTTTCCTCCTTCCAGAAGGGGGGAAGACCCAGTACTTC. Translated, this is CASSFLLPEGGKTQYF.